This TCR beta chain derives from a study of shared clonotypes between healthy human individuals. Only CD45RO-negative cells positively selected for CCR7 counted as naive CD8 cells, so terminally differentiated effector memory CD45RA+ cells were excluded. Profiling relied on immunoSEQ multiplex PCR, and the TCRdb table lists in-frame clones only, not all of them. The data hold around 2,000,000 clones, with approximately 94% observed a single time. CDR1 is LGHNA, CDR2 YNFKEQ, per germline. CDR3 length: 16 residues. V lost 4 bases, J lost 3 bases, and 16 bases lay in between. Material: naive CD8+ T cells sorted from blood. V is TRBV4-2 and J is TRBJ2-1; D assignment may be TRBD1 or TRBD2 (5 bases each). The clonotype originates from a young man in good health. The CDR3 loop is CASSRGDEGFYNEQFF. The DNA of the CDR3 is TGTGCCAGCAGCCGAGGGGATGAGGGGTTCTACAATGAGCAGTTCTTC.